This TCR beta chain derives from a study of blood T cell repertoires in COVID-19. Study summary: Acute-phase and convalescent COVID-19 samples originated in the United States, Italy and Spain. T cells, B-cell-depleted T cells, or PBMCs provided the cDNA or gDNA that served as material.

Trimming cost V 5 bases and J 2 bases, with 10 bases left between them. The CDR3 is 13 residues long. Germline assignment: CDR1 GTSNPN and CDR2 SVGIG (reference sequence). As originally analysed: The authors estimated nucleated cell counts from reference gene primer amplification. Here immunoSEQ multiplex PCR was the method, and the copy in TCRdb shows in-frame clones only, minus some. V and J calls and clone size are those listed in that table; D and trimming were worked out from the DNA. The table has over 55,000 clones, 82% seen once. The rearrangement joins TRBV30 to TRBJ1-5; maybe TRBD1 (6 bases). The sample was peripheral blood. This TCR was sampled from a woman aged 60-75 years with acute or convalescent COVID-19. The chain's CDR3 is CAWDPGGNQPQHF. The CDR3 DNA is TGTGCCTGGGATCCAGGGGGCAATCAGCCCCAGCATTTT.